The clone carrying this TCR beta chain was observed at least ten times. Its antigen is undetermined. The sample is drawn from a study of neurological immune-mediated disorders. Study summary: Of the approximately 35 patients with multiple sclerosis, some 31 had relapsing-remitting MS, whereas the remaining 3 had secondary progressive MS.

V lost 3 bases and J lost 6, with 5 bases in between. Germline V gene sequence: CDR1 ENHRY, CDR2 SYGVKD. CDR3 length equals 12 residues. Findings and caveats of the study: TCR-beta repertoires seemed private in all groups, with no expanded CDR3 amino acid sequences shared. With the multiple sclerosis repertoire cluster, neither clinical nor MRI features showed any association.

The cDNA was generated through 5'RACE incorporating 10-nucleotide random UMIs. One entry per CDR3 protein, called by TCRdb with MiXCR from the 5' RACE reads. The sample records about 62,000 distinct CDR3 sequences, 3.5% to 4.5% being singletons. The sequenced material came from PBMCs. This TCR derives from a woman between 45 and 65 years old with multiple sclerosis. This sequence joins TRBV10-3 and TRBJ2-2, with D unclear. The DNA of the CDR3 is TGTGCCATCAGTGAAGGTCCCGGGGAGCTGTTTTTT. Translating it yields CAISEGPGELFF.